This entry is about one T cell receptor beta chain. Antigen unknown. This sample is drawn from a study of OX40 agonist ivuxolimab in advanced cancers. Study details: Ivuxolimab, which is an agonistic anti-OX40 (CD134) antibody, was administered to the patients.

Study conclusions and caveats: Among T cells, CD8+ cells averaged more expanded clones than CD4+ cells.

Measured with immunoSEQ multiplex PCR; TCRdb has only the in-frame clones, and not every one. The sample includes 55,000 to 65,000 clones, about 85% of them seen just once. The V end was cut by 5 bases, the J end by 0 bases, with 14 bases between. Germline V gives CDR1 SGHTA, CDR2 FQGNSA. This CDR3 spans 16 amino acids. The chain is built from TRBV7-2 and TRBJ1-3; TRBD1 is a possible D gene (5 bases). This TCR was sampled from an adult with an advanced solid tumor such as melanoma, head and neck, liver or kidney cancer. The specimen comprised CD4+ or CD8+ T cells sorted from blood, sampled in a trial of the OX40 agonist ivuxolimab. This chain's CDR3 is CASSAPGRFSGNTIYF. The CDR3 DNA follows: TGTGCCAGCAGCGCCCCGGGACGGTTCTCTGGAAACACCATATATTTT.